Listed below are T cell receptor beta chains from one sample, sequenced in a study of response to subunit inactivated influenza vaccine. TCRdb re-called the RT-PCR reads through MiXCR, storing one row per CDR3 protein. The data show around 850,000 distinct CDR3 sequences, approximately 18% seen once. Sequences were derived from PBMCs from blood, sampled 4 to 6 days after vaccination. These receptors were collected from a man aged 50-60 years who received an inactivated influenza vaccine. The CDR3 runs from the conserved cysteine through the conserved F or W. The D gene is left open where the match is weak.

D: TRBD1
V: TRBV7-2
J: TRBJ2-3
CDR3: CASSTQQGDTQYF

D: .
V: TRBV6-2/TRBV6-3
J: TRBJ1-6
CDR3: CASRWWEGTNSPLHF

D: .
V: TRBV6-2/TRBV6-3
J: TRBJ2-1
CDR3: CASSYSYARGNEQFF

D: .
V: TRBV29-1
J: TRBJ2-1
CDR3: CSGGTSRYDEQFF

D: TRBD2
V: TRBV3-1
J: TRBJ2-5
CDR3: CASSHETSGGTQYF

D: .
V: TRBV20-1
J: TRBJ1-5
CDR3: CSARDRVFGSQPQHF

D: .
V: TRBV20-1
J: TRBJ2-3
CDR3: CSARPPTSDTQYF

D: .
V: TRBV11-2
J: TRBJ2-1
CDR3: CASSHGRGPEQFF

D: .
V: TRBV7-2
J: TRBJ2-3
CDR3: CASSLGLDYPYTQYF

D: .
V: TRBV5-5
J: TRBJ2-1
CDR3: CASFKGGLSYNEQFF

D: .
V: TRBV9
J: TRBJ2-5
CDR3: CASSERGSQETQYF

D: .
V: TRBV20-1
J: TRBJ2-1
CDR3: CSAITQATYNEQFF

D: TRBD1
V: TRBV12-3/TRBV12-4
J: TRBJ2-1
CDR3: CASSPKPGQKQFF

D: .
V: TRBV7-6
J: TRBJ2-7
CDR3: CASSDRDSLYEQYF

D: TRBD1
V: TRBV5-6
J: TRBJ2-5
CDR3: CASSLGQGSLQETQYF

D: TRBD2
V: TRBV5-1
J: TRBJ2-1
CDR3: CASSITGTSLPNEQFF

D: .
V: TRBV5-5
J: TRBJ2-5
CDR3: CASSIDRYQETQYF

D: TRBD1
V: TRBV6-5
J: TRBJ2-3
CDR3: CASSNQGARTDTQYF

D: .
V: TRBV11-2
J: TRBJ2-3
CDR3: CASSLAGISTDTQYF

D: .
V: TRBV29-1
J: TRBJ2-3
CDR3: CSVVTGFGTDTQYF

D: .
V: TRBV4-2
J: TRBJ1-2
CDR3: CASSQATGVLYGYTF

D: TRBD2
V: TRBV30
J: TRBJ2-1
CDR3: CAWSGPSSGGANEQFF

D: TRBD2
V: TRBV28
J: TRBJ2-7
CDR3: CASSSSGLAGATYEQYF

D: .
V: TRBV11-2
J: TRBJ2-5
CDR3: CASSSLKRTDEGTQYF

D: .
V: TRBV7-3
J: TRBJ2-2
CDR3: CASSLAYASDGELFF

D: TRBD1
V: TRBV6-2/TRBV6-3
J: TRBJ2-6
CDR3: CASSYSRTGSISGANVLTF

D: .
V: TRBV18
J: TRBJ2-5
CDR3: CASSRSRRETQYF

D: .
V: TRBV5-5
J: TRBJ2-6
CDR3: CASSSELASGANVLTF

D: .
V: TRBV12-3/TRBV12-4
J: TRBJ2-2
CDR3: CASSFGLSGELFF

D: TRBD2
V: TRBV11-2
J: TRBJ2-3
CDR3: CASSLVRLAGIPGSTDTQYF

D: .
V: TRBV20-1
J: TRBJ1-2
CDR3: CSARQGNYGYTF

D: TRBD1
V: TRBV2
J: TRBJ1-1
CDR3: CASSDRVNTEAFF

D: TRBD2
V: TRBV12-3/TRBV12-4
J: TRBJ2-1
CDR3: CASSLAAGGPDEQFF

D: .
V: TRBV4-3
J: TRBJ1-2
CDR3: CASSPKGGIRSKANYGYTF

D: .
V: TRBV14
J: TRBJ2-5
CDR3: CASSQGVLRETQYF

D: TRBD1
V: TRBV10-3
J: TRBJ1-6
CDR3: CATRAGQINNSPLHF

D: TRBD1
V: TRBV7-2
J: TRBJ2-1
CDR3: CASSSTLGQTNEQFF

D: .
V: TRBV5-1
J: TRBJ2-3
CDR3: CASSLIEGDTQYF

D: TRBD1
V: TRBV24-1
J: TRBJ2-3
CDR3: CATRGQGAADTQYF

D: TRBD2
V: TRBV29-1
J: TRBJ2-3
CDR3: CSVAGTSGRTDTQYF

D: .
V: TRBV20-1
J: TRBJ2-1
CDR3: CSASSQGLYNEQFF

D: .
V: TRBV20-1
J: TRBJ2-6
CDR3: CSAPKKGGTSSGANVLTF

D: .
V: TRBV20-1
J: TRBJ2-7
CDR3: CSANRVDEQYF

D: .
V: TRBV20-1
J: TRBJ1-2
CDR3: CSASRMAGVGYTF

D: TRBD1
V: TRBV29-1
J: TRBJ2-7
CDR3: CSVVWDRGREQYF

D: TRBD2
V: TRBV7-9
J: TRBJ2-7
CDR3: CASGGTSGGYEQYF

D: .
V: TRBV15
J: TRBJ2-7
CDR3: CATSRETTVHLDYEQYF

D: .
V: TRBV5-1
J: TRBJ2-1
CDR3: CASSHRADNEQFF

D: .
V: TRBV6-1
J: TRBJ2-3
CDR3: CASSPLAPGTTDTQYF